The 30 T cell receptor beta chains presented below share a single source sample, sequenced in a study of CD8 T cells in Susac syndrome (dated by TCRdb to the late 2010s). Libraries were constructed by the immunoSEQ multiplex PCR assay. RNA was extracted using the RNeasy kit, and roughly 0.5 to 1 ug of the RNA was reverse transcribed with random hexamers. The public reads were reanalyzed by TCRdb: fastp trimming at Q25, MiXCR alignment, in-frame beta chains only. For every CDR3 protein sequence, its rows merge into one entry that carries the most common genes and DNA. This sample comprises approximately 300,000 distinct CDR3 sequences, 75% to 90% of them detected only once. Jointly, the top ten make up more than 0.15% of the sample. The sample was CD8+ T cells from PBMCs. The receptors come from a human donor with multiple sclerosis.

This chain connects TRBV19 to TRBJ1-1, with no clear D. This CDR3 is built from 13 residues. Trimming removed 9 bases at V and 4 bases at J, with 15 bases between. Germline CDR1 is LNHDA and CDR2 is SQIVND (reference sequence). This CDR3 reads CASRTSGSTEAFF. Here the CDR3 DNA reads TGTGCCAGCCGCACAAGTGGGTCCACTGAAGCTTTCTTT.

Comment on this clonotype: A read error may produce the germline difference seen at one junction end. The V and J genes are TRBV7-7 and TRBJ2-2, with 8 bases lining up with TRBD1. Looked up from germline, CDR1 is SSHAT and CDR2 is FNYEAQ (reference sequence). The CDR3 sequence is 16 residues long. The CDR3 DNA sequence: TGTGCTAGCAGTCTGGACAGGGAGAAGGGTACCGGGGAGCTGTTTTTT. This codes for CASSLDREKGTGELFF.

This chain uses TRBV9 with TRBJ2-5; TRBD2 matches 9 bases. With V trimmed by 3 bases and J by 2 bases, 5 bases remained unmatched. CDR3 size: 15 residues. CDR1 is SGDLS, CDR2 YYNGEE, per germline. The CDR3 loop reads CASSDGGGGQETQYF. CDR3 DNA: TGTGCCAGCAGCGATGGCGGGGGGGGGCAAGAGACCCAGTACTTC.

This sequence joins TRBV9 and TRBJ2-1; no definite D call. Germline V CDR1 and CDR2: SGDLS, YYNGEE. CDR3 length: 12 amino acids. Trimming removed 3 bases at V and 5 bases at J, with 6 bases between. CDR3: CASSGPDNEQFF. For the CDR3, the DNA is TGTGCCAGCAGCGGACCGGACAATGAGCAGTTCTTC.

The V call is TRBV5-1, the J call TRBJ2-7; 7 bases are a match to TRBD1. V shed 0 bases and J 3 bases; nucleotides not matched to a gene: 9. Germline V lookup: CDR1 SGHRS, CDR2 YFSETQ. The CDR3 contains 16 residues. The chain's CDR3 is CASSLASSGGFYEQYF. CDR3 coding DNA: TGCGCCAGCAGCTTGGCATCGTCAGGGGGTTTCTACGAGCAGTACTTC.

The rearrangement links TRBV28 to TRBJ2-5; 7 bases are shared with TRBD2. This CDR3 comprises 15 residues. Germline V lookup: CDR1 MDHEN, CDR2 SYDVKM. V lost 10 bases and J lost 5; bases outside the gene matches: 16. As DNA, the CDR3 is TGTGCCACCCCAAATCCCCGGGGAGGGTGGGAGACCCAGTACTTC. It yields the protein CATPNPRGGWETQYF.

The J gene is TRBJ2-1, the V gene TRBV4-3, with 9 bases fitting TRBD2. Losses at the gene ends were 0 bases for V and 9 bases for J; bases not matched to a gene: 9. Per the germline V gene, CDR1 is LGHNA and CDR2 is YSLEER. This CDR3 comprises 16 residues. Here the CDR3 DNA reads TGCGCCAGCAGCCAAGAGATCGGACTAGCGACAGGTGAGCAGTTCTTC. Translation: CASSQEIGLATGEQFF.

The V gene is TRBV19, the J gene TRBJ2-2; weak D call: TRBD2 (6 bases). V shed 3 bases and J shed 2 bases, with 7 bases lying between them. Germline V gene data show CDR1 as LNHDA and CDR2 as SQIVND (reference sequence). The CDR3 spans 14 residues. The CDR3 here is CASSMGLNTGELFF. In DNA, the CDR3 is TGTGCCAGTAGTATGGGACTCAACACCGGGGAGCTGTTTTTT. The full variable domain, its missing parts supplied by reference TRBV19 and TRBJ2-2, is DGGITQSPKYLFRKEGQNVTLSCEQNLNHDAMYWYRQDPGQGLRLIYYSQIVNDFQKGDIAEGYSVSREKKESFPLTVTSAQKNPTAFYLCASSMGLNTGELFFGEGSRLTVL.

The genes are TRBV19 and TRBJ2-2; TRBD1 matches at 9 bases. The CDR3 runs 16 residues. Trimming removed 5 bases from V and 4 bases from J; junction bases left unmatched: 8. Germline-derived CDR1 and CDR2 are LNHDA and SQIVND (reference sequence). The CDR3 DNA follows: TGTGCCAGTAGTCCACAGGGGGCTTGGGGCACCGGGGAGCTGTTTTTT. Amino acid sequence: CASSPQGAWGTGELFF.

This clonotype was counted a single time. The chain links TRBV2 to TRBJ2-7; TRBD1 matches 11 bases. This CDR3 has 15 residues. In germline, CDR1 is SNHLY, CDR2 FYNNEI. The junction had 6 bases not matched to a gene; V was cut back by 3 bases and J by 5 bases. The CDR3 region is CASSDRTGGVDEQYF. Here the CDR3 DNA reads TGTGCCAGCAGTGACAGGACAGGGGGCGTCGACGAGCAGTACTTC.

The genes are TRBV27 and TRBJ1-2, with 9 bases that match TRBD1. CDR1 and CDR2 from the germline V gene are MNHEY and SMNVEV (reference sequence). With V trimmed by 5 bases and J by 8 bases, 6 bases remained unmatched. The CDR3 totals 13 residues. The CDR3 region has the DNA TGTGCCAGCAGTCCACGGACAGGGGTGGGCTACACCTTC. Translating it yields CASSPRTGVGYTF.

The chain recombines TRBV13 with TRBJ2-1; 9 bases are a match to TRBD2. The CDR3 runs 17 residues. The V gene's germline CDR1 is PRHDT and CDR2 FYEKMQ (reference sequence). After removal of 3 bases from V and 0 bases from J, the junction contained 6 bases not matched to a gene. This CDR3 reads CASSFSTSGSSYNEQFF. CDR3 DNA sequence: TGTGCCAGCAGCTTTTCGACTAGCGGAAGCTCCTACAATGAGCAGTTCTTC.

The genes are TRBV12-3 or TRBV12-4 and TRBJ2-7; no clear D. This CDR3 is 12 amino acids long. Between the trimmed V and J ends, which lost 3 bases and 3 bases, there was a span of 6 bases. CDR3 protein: CASSLTHYEQYF. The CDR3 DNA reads TGTGCCAGCAGTTTGACCCACTACGAGCAGTACTTC.

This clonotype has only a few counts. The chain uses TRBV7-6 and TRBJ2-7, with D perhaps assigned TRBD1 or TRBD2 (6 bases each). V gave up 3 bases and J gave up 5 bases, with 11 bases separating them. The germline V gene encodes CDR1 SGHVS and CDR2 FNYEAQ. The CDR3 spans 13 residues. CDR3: CASSFAGEDEQYF. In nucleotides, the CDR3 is TGTGCCAGCAGCTTCGCAGGGGAGGACGAGCAGTACTTC.

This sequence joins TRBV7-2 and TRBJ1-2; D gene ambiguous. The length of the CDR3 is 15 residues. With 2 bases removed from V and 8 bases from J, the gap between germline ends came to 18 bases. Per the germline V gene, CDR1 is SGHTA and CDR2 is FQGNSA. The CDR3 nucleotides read TGTGCCAGCAGCTTACCCAGAGTGGGGTTAAGCGGCTACACCTTC. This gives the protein CASSLPRVGLSGYTF. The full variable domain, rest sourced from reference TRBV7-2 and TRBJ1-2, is GAGVSQSPSNKVTEKGKDVELRCDPISGHTALYWYRQSLGQGLEFLIYFQGNSAPDKSGLPSDRFSAERTGGSVSTLTIQRTQQEDSAVYLCASSLPRVGLSGYTFGSGTRLTVV.

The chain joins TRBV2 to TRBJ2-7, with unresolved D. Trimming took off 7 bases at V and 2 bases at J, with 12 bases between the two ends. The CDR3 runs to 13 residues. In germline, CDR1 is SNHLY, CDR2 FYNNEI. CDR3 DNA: TGTGCCAGCAAGGTCACCACGACCTACGAGCAGTACTTC. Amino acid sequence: CASKVTTTYEQYF.

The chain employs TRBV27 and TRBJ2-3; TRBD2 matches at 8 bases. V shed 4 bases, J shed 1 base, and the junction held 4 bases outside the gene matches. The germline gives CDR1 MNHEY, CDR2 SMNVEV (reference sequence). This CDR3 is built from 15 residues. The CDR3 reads CASSWRREGTDTQYF. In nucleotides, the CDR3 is TGTGCCAGCAGTTGGAGGCGGGAGGGCACAGATACGCAGTATTTT.

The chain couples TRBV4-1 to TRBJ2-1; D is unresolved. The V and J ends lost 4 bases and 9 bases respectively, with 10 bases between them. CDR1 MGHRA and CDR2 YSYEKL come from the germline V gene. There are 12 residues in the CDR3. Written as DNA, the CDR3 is TGCGCCAGCAGCCCCCTCCTCGGTGAGCAGTTCTTC. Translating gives CASSPLLGEQFF.

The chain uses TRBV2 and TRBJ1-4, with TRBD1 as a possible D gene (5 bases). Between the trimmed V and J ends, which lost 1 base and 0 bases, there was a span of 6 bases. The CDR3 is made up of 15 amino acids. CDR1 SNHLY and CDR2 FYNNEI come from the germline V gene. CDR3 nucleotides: TGTGCCAGCAGTGAAGGGGGGGCAACTAATGAAAAACTGTTTTTT. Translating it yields CASSEGGATNEKLFF.

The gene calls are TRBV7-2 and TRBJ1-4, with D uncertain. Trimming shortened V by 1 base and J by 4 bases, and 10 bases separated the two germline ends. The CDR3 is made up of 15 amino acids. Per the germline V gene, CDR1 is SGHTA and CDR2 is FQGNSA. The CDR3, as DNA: TGTGCCAGCAGCTTAGATCACGGAATTAATGAAAAACTGTTTTTT. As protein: CASSLDHGINEKLFF.

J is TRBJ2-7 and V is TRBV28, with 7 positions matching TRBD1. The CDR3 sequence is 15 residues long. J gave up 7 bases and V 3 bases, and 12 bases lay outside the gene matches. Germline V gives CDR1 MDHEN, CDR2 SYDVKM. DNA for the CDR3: TGTGCCAGCAGTTTTCCCGGGACAGCCGCTTGGGAGCAGTACTTC. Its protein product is CASSFPGTAAWEQYF.

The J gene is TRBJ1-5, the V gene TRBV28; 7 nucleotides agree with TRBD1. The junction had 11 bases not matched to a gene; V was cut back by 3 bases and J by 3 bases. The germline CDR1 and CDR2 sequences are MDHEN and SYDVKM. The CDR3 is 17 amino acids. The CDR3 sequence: CASSFSRQGEDNQPQHF. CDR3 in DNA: TGTGCCAGCAGTTTCTCCAGACAGGGCGAAGACAATCAGCCCCAGCATTTT.

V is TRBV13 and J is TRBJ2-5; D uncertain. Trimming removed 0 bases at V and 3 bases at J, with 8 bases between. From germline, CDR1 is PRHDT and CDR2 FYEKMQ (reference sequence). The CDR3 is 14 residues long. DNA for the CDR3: TGTGCCAGCAGCTTAGGGGCGGCAAAAGAGACCCAGTACTTC. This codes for CASSLGAAKETQYF.

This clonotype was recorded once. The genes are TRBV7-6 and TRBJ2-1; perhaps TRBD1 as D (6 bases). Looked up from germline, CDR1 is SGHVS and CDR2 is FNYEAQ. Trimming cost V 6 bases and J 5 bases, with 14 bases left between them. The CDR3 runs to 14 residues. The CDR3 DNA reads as TGTGCCAGCAGGACCATAGGGGGAAACAATGAGCAGTTCTTC. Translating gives CASRTIGGNNEQFF.

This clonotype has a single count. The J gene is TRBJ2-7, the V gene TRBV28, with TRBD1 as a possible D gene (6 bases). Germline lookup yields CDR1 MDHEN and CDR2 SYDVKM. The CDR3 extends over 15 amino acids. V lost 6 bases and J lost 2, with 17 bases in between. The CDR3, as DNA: TGTGCCAGCAGCCAAACAGGGCGGGCTCCCTACGAGCAGTACTTC. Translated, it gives CASSQTGRAPYEQYF.

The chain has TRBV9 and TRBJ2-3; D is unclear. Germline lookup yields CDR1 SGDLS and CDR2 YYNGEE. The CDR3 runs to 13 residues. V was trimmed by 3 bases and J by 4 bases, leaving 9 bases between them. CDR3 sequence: CASSEDQADTQYF. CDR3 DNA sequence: TGTGCCAGCAGCGAGGATCAGGCAGATACGCAGTATTTT.

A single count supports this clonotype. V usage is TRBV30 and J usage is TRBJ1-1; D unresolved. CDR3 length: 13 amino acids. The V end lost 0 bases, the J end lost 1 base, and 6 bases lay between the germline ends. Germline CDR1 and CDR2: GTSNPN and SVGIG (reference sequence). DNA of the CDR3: TGTGCCTGGAGTGTACTGAAGAACACTGAAGCTTTCTTT. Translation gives CAWSVLKNTEAFF.

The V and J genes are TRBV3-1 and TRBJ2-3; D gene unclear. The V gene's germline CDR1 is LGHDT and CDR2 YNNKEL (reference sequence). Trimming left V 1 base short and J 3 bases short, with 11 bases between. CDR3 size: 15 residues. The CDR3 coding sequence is TGTGCCAGCAGCCAAGTTTTGGGCGCAACAGATACGCAGTATTTT. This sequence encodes CASSQVLGATDTQYF.

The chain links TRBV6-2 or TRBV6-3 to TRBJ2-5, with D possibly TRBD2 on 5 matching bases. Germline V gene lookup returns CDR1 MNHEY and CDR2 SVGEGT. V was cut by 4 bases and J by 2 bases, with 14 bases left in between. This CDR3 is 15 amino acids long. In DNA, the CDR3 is TGTGCCAGCAGTTCGCCGGGGAACTTGCAAGAGACCCAGTACTTC. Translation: CASSSPGNLQETQYF.

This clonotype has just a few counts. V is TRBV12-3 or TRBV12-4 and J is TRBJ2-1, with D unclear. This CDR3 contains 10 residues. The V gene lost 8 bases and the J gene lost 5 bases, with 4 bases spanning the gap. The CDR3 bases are TGTGCCAGCGGCAACAATGAGCAGTTCTTC. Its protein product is CASGNNEQFF.